The sequence of this T cell receptor beta chain was determined in a study of cytomegalovirus exposure and HLA in healthy donors. Study-level findings and limits: Altogether, 170 or so TCR beta chains were recorded as cytomegalovirus-associated.

In regard to this clone: The antigen is undetermined.

Trimming removed 1 base from V and 5 bases from J; junction bases left unmatched: 7. Per germline, CDR1 SGHDT and CDR2 YYEEEE. This CDR3 contains 16 residues. PCR employed 60 Vbeta and 13 Jbeta primers. Data came from immunoSEQ multiplex PCR; TCRdb stores just in-frame clones and leaves some out. The data show around 150,000 clones, about 76% seen once. This TCR derives from a human donor in good health. This rearrangement joins TRBV5-6 to TRBJ1-4; 8 positions match TRBD1. Input material: PBMCs. DNA of the CDR3: TGTGCCAGCAGCTTGAGGACAGGGAAAGGGAATGAAAAACTGTTTTTT. Translated: CASSLRTGKGNEKLFF.